This TCR beta chain came from a study of T cell responses to AZD1222 COVID-19 vaccine. This clone showed up just a few times. Assay: immunoSEQ multiplex PCR; the TCRdb copy retains only in-frame clones and omits some. The sample gives around 150,000 clones, 94% of which show up once; roughly 1.3% is in the top ten. Germline lookup yields CDR1 LGHDT and CDR2 YNNKEL (reference sequence). CDR3 length equals 15 residues. V was cut by 5 bases and J by 1 base, with 12 bases left in between. The chain links TRBV3-1 (or the pseudogene TRBV3-2) to TRBJ1-5; D not resolved. The input for sequencing was peripheral blood, taken on day 0 of AZD1222 vaccination. The source of this sequence is an adult in good health. CDR3 DNA sequence: TGTGCCAGCAGCGACCAACAGATAAGCAATCAGCCCCAGCATTTT. It translates to CASSDQQISNQPQHF.